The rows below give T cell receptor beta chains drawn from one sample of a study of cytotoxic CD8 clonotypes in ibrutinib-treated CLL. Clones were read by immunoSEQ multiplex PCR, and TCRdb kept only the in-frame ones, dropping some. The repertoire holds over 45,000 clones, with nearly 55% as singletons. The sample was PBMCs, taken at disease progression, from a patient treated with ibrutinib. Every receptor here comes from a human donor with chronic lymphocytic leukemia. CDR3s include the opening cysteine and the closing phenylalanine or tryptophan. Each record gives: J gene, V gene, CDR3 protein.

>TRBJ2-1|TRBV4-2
CASSPDGGISYNEQFF
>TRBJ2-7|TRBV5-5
CASSPGQGAVYEQYF
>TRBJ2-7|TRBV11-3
CASGTYQRSYEQYF
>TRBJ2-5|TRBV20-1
CSAIRGETQYF
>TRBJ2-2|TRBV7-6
CASSLEGTRELFF
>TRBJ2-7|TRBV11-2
CASSLASGYEQYF
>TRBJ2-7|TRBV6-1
CASIRGYEQYF
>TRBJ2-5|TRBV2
CASSREKTQYF
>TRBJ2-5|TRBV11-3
CASSFWGQETQYF
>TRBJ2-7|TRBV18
CASSPVSGEGYEQYF
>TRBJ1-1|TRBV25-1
CASSGTGTEAFF
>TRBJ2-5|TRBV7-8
CASSLVVETQYF
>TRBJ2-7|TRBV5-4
CASSEQGIHEQYF
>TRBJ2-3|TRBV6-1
CASSATGFGVLHTQYF
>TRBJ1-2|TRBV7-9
CASSTMLDGYTF
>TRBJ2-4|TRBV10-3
CAISEASKNIQYF
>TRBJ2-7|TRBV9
CASSVDGSGRGYEQYF
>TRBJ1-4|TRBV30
CAWSVGGTGPEKLFF
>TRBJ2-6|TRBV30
CAWSVLYGANVLTF
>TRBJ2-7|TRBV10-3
CAISISSGKAYEQYF
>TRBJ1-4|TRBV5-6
CASSPMGGTNEKLFF
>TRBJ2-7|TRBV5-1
CASSPEGQSYEQYF
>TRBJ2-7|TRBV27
CASSLRPSGSYEQYF
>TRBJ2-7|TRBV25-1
CASSEEGPTSYEQYF
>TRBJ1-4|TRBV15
CATSWEKTNEKLFF
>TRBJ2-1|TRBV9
CASSGNEQFF
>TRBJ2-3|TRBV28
CASSSGGAGTDTQYF
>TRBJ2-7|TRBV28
CASSLFGAQNEQYF
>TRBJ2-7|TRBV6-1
CASRGPDYEQYF
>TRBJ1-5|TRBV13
CASPFRHHGQYSNQPQHF
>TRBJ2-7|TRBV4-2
CASSVGYEQYF
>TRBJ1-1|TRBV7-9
CASSQKNTEAFF
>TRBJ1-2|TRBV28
CASRGTGALGYGYTF
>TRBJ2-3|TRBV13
CASSLRETDLDTQYF
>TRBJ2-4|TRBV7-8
CASSLYVRGREGNIQYF
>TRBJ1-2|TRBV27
CASTDGPAEGYTF
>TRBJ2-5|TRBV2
CATQGSSQETQYF
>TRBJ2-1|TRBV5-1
CASSLEGARDEQFF
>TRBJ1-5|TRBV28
CASRTVLAWDQPQHF
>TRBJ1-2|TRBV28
CASSSPSTGTIYGYTF
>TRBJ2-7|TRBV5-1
CASRTPGVYEQYF
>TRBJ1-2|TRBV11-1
CASSQRQNYGYTF
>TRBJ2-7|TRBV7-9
CASSSRGDYEQYF
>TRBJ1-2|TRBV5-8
CASSPGANYGYTF
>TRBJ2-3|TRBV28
CASSLLGTDTQYF
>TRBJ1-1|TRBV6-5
CASSNPTGFRFF
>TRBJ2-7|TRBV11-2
CASSFARGRSSYEQYF
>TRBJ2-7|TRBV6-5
CASLSGAGGDEQYF
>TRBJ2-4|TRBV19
CASSATWTGKGNIQYF
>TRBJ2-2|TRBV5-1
CASKLTGTGVSGELFF
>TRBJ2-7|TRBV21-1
CASSKGLGTVAYEQYF
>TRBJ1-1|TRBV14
CASSQGAGRLEAFF
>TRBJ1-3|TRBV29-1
CSVGDFSGNTIYF
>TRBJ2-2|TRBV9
CASSVGLAGDGGELFF
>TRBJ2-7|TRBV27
CASSYDRSYEQYF